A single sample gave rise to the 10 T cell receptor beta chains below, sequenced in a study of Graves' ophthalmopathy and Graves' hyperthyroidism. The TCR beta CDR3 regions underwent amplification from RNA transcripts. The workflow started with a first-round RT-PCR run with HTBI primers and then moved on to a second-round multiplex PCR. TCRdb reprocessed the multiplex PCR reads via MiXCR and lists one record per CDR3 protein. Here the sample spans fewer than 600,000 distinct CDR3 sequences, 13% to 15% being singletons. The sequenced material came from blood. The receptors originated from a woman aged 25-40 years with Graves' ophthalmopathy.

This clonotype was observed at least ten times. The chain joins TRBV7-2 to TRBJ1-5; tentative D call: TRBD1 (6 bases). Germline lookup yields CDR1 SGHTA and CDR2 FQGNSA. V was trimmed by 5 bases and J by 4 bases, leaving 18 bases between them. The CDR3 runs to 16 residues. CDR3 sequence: CASSPSGTTGNQPQHF. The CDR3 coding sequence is TGTGCCAGCAGCCCATCCGGGACAACGGGGAATCAGCCCCAGCATTTT.

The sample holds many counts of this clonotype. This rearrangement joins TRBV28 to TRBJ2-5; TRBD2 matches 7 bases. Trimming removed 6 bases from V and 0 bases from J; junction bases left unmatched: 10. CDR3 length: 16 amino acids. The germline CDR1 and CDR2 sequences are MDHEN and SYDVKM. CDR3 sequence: CASSREGILYQETQYF. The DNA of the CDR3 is TGTGCCAGCAGCAGGGAGGGGATACTCTACCAAGAGACCCAGTACTTC.

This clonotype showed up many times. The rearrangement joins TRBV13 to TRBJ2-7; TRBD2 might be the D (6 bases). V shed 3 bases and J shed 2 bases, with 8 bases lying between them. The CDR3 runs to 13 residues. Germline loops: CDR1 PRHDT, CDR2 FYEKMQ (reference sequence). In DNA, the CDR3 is TGTGCCAGCAGCTTCGGGACTCCCTACGAGCAGTACTTC. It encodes CASSFGTPYEQYF. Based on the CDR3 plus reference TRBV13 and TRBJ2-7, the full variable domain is AAGVIQSPRHLIKEKRETATLKCYPIPRHDTVYWYQQGPGQDPQFLISFYEKMQSDKGSIPDRFSAQQFSDYHSELNMSSLELGDSALYFCASSFGTPYEQYFGPGTRLTVT.

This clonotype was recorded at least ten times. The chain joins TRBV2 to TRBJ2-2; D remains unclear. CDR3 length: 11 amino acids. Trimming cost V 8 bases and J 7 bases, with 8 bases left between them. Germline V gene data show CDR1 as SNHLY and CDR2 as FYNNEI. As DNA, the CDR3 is TGTGCCAGCTCCTGGGGCGGGGAGCTGTTTTTT. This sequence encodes CASSWGGELFF.

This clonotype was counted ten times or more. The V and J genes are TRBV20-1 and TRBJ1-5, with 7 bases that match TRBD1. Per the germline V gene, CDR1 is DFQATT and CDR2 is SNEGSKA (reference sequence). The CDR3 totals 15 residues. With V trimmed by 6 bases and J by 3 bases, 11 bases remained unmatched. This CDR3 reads CSAVRDSAFNQPQHF. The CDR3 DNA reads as TGCAGTGCGGTCCGGGACAGCGCCTTCAATCAGCCCCAGCATTTT.

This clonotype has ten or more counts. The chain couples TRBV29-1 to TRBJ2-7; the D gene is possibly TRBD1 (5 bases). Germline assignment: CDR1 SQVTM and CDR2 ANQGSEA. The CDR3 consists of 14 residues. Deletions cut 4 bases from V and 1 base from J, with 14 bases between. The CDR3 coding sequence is TGCAGCGTTGTATTGCAGGGTAGGTCCTACGAGCAGTACTTC. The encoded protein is CSVVLQGRSYEQYF.

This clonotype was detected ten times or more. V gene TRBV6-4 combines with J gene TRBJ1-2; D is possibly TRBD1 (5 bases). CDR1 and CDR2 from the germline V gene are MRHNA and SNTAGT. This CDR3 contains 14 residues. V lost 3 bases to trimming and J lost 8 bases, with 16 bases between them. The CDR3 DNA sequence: TGTGCCAGCAGTGAAGGGACCAACTCGTTAGGCTACACCTTC. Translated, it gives CASSEGTNSLGYTF.

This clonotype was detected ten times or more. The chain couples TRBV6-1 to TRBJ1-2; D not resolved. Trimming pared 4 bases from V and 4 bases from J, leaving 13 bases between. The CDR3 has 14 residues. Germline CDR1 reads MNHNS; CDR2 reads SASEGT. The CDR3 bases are TGTGCCAGCAGTGGAAGTATTTTCTCCTATGGCTACACCTTC. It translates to CASSGSIFSYGYTF.

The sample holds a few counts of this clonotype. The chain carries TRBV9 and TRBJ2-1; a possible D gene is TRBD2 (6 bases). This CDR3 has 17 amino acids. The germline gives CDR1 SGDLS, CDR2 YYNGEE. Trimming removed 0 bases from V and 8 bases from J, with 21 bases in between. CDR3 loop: CASSVGVLGGTVDEQFF. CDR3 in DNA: TGTGCCAGCAGCGTAGGGGTTCTGGGAGGAACTGTGGATGAGCAGTTCTTC. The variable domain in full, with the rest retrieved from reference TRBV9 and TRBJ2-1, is DSGVTQTPKHLITATGQRVTLRCSPRSGDLSVYWYQQSLDQGLQFLIQYYNGEERAKGNILERFSAQQFPDLHSELNLSSLELGDSALYFCASSVGVLGGTVDEQFFGPGTRLTVL.

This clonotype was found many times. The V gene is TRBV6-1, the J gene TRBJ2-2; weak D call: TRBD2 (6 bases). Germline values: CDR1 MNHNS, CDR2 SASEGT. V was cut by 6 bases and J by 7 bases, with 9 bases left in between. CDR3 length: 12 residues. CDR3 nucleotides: TGTGCCAGCAGATTTAGCGGCGGGGAGCTGTTTTTT. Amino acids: CASRFSGGELFF.